This is a list of T cell receptor beta chains from one sample in a study of cytomegalovirus exposure and HLA in healthy donors. Produced via immunoSEQ multiplex PCR; TCRdb's table is partial and in-frame only. The sample lists 150,000 or so clones, around 72% occurring once. The sequencing sample was made of PBMCs. The receptor source for this set is a man between 18 and 29 years old in good health and CMV-seropositive. CDR3s include the opening cysteine and the closing phenylalanine or tryptophan. A D gene is named only where the DNA matches it firmly. Some rows mark clone size as missing; the rest say once, few, many or name a class of expanded clone.

clone_size: few; v_call: TRBV28; j_call: TRBJ2-1; d_call: TRBD1; cdr3_aa: CASSGPGTGDNEQFF; cdr3_nt: TGTGCCAGCAGTGGACCCGGGACAGGGGACAATGAGCAGTTCTTC
clone_size: -; v_call: TRBV4-1; j_call: TRBJ2-1; d_call: -; cdr3_aa: CASSQDLARQQFF; cdr3_nt: TGCGCCAGCAGCCAAGACCTAGCGCGCCAGCAGTTCTTC
clone_size: -; v_call: TRBV7-8; j_call: TRBJ1-6; d_call: -; cdr3_aa: CASSLSSPGSSYNSPLHF; cdr3_nt: TGTGCCAGCAGCTTAAGTTCCCCGGGGAGCTCCTATAATTCACCCCTCCACTTT
clone_size: -; v_call: TRBV9; j_call: TRBJ1-6; d_call: -; cdr3_aa: CASSVAGTPNSPLHF; cdr3_nt: TGTGCCAGCAGCGTAGCTGGGACTCCCAATTCACCCCTCCACTTT
clone_size: -; v_call: TRBV27; j_call: TRBJ2-5; d_call: -; cdr3_aa: CASSFKAGQETQYF; cdr3_nt: TGTGCCAGCAGTTTTAAAGCGGGCCAAGAGACCCAGTACTTC
clone_size: once; v_call: TRBV4-2; j_call: TRBJ2-4; d_call: -; cdr3_aa: CASSPGGPAKNIQYF; cdr3_nt: TGTGCCAGCAGCCCCGGAGGGCCGGCCAAAAACATTCAGTACTTC
clone_size: -; v_call: TRBV5-1; j_call: TRBJ1-5; d_call: TRBD1; cdr3_aa: CASSFTGGGNQPQHF; cdr3_nt: TGCGCCAGCAGCTTTACAGGGGGCGGCAATCAGCCCCAGCATTTT
clone_size: -; v_call: TRBV5-1; j_call: TRBJ2-2; d_call: TRBD1; cdr3_aa: CASSLQGANTGELFF; cdr3_nt: TGCGCCAGCAGCTTACAGGGGGCGAACACCGGGGAGCTGTTTTTT
clone_size: -; v_call: TRBV28; j_call: TRBJ1-1; d_call: -; cdr3_aa: CASTRQENTEAFF; cdr3_nt: TGTGCCAGCACTAGACAGGAGAACACTGAAGCTTTCTTT
clone_size: -; v_call: TRBV6-1; j_call: TRBJ2-1; d_call: TRBD2; cdr3_aa: CASSEEGLAGYNEQFF; cdr3_nt: TGTGCCAGCAGTGAAGAGGGACTAGCGGGTTATAATGAGCAGTTCTTC
clone_size: -; v_call: TRBV7-3; j_call: TRBJ2-3; d_call: TRBD1; cdr3_aa: CASSPGTGDGDTQYF; cdr3_nt: TGTGCCAGCAGCCCCGGGACAGGGGATGGAGATACGCAGTATTTT
clone_size: -; v_call: TRBV5-1; j_call: TRBJ2-5; d_call: -; cdr3_aa: CASSRDNRQETQYF; cdr3_nt: TGCGCCAGCAGCCGGGACAACCGTCAAGAGACCCAGTACTTC
clone_size: -; v_call: TRBV5-6; j_call: TRBJ1-2; d_call: TRBD1; cdr3_aa: CASSVRDRVYGYTF; cdr3_nt: TGTGCCAGCAGCGTCCGGGACAGGGTCTATGGCTACACCTTC
clone_size: -; v_call: TRBV14; j_call: TRBJ1-1; d_call: -; cdr3_aa: CASSQEGAWATEAFF; cdr3_nt: TGTGCCAGCAGCCAAGAGGGTGCGTGGGCCACTGAAGCTTTCTTT
clone_size: -; v_call: TRBV7-9; j_call: TRBJ2-2; d_call: TRBD2; cdr3_aa: CASLRGAGVGTGELFF; cdr3_nt: TGTGCCAGCTTAAGAGGAGCGGGGGTTGGCACCGGGGAGCTGTTTTTT
clone_size: -; v_call: TRBV6-1; j_call: TRBJ1-5; d_call: -; cdr3_aa: CASGQLSNQPQHF; cdr3_nt: TGTGCCAGCGGACAGCTTAGCAATCAGCCCCAGCATTTT
clone_size: -; v_call: TRBV6-5; j_call: TRBJ2-7; d_call: TRBD2; cdr3_aa: CASRLAGAYHEQYF; cdr3_nt: TGTGCCAGTAGATTAGCGGGAGCATACCACGAGCAGTACTTC
clone_size: -; v_call: TRBV4-1; j_call: TRBJ2-3; d_call: TRBD2; cdr3_aa: CASSPGTSGMGRTDTQYF; cdr3_nt: TGCGCCAGCAGCCCCGGGACTAGCGGGATGGGTAGGACAGATACGCAGTATTTT
clone_size: -; v_call: TRBV28; j_call: TRBJ1-1; d_call: -; cdr3_aa: CASSELGGAGEAFF; cdr3_nt: TGTGCCAGCAGTGAGTTAGGGGGGGCAGGTGAAGCTTTCTTT
clone_size: few; v_call: TRBV6-5; j_call: TRBJ2-1; d_call: -; cdr3_aa: CASKDYHNEQFF; cdr3_nt: TGTGCCAGCAAAGACTACCACAATGAGCAGTTCTTC
clone_size: -; v_call: TRBV6-5; j_call: TRBJ2-5; d_call: TRBD1; cdr3_aa: CASSYRDRGGETQYF; cdr3_nt: TGTGCCAGCAGTTACCGGGACAGGGGGGGAGAGACCCAGTACTTC
clone_size: few; v_call: TRBV6-5; j_call: TRBJ1-2; d_call: TRBD1; cdr3_aa: CASGRDRGAHYGYTF; cdr3_nt: TGTGCCAGCGGCCGAGACAGGGGCGCTCACTATGGCTACACCTTC
clone_size: -; v_call: TRBV19; j_call: TRBJ1-2; d_call: -; cdr3_aa: CASSLLTAGDGYTF; cdr3_nt: TGTGCCAGTAGTCTACTGACGGCAGGGGACGGCTACACCTTC
clone_size: -; v_call: TRBV6-5; j_call: TRBJ1-6; d_call: TRBD1; cdr3_aa: CASSFRTGQGHSPLHF; cdr3_nt: TGTGCCAGCAGTTTCCGCACAGGACAGGGGCATTCACCCCTCCACTTT
clone_size: -; v_call: TRBV7-2; j_call: TRBJ1-5; d_call: TRBD1; cdr3_aa: CASSLGGGSNQPQHF; cdr3_nt: TGTGCCAGCAGCTTAGGAGGGGGCAGCAATCAGCCCCAGCATTTT
clone_size: few; v_call: TRBV9; j_call: TRBJ2-3; d_call: TRBD2; cdr3_aa: CASSAAQRGGADTQYF; cdr3_nt: TGTGCCAGCAGCGCAGCCCAGCGGGGGGGCGCAGATACGCAGTATTTT
clone_size: few; v_call: TRBV7-2; j_call: TRBJ1-4; d_call: -; cdr3_aa: CASSSDRPNEKLFF; cdr3_nt: TGTGCCAGCAGCTCAGACAGACCAAATGAAAAACTGTTTTTT
clone_size: -; v_call: TRBV19; j_call: TRBJ2-7; d_call: TRBD2; cdr3_aa: CASRLAGEHEQYF; cdr3_nt: TGTGCCAGTCGACTAGCGGGAGAGCACGAGCAGTACTTC
clone_size: -; v_call: TRBV28; j_call: TRBJ1-2; d_call: -; cdr3_aa: CATLMGRVELGLYGYTF; cdr3_nt: TGTGCCACCCTCATGGGCAGGGTTGAGCTAGGTCTCTATGGCTACACCTTC
clone_size: once; v_call: TRBV7-9; j_call: TRBJ2-1; d_call: -; cdr3_aa: CASSFGDTYNEQFF; cdr3_nt: TGTGCCAGCAGCTTCGGGGACACTTACAATGAGCAGTTCTTC
clone_size: once; v_call: TRBV7-6; j_call: TRBJ1-1; d_call: -; cdr3_aa: CASSFGWGGSTEAFF; cdr3_nt: TGTGCCAGCAGCTTCGGGTGGGGGGGGAGCACTGAAGCTTTCTTT
clone_size: -; v_call: TRBV4-1; j_call: TRBJ2-1; d_call: TRBD2; cdr3_aa: CASSQEPTGGAKNEQFF; cdr3_nt: TGCGCCAGCAGCCAAGAACCCACGGGGGGGGCCAAGAATGAGCAGTTCTTC
clone_size: -; v_call: TRBV18; j_call: TRBJ2-3; d_call: TRBD1; cdr3_aa: CASSPPTGAILDTQYF; cdr3_nt: TGTGCCAGCTCACCACCTACAGGGGCGATTCTCGATACGCAGTATTTT
clone_size: once; v_call: TRBV11-1; j_call: TRBJ1-6; d_call: TRBD1; cdr3_aa: CASSLQGNSPLHF; cdr3_nt: TGTGCCAGCAGCCTACAGGGGAATTCACCCCTCCACTTT
clone_size: -; v_call: TRBV5-1; j_call: TRBJ2-7; d_call: TRBD1; cdr3_aa: CASSLLRGGNSYEQYF; cdr3_nt: TGCGCCAGCAGCTTGTTAAGAGGGGGCAACTCCTACGAGCAGTACTTC
clone_size: -; v_call: TRBV5-4; j_call: TRBJ2-7; d_call: -; cdr3_aa: CASSPGGRYEQYF; cdr3_nt: TGTGCCAGCAGCCCGGGGGGCAGGTACGAGCAGTACTTC
clone_size: -; v_call: TRBV9; j_call: TRBJ1-2; d_call: -; cdr3_aa: CASSVLGGLGGYTF; cdr3_nt: TGTGCCAGCAGCGTCCTCGGGGGGCTAGGTGGCTACACCTTC
clone_size: -; v_call: TRBV2; j_call: TRBJ1-2; d_call: -; cdr3_aa: CASSPRTGIEYGYTF; cdr3_nt: TGTGCCAGCAGTCCCCGGACCGGGATAGAATATGGCTACACCTTC
clone_size: once; v_call: TRBV18; j_call: TRBJ2-7; d_call: -; cdr3_aa: CASSSGVRVNEQYF; cdr3_nt: TGTGCCAGCTCATCAGGCGTTAGAGTTAACGAGCAGTACTTC
clone_size: -; v_call: TRBV4-2; j_call: TRBJ2-7; d_call: -; cdr3_aa: CASSYALALTYEQYF; cdr3_nt: TGTGCCAGCAGTTACGCACTAGCCCTCACTTACGAGCAGTACTTC
clone_size: few; v_call: TRBV28; j_call: TRBJ1-3; d_call: TRBD1; cdr3_aa: CASRSQGVAGNTIYF; cdr3_nt: TGTGCCAGCAGGTCACAGGGGGTCGCTGGAAACACCATATATTTT
clone_size: -; v_call: TRBV7-2; j_call: TRBJ2-7; d_call: TRBD2; cdr3_aa: CASSLVWASGNNEQYF; cdr3_nt: TGTGCCAGCAGCTTAGTCTGGGCTAGCGGGAATAACGAGCAGTACTTC
clone_size: -; v_call: TRBV6-1; j_call: TRBJ1-3; d_call: TRBD1; cdr3_aa: CASSVTGVSGNTIYF; cdr3_nt: TGTGCCAGCAGTGTGACAGGGGTCTCTGGAAACACCATATATTTT
clone_size: -; v_call: TRBV15; j_call: TRBJ2-7; d_call: TRBD1; cdr3_aa: CATSKVGQGEDEQYF; cdr3_nt: TGTGCCACCAGCAAGGTGGGACAGGGGGAGGACGAGCAGTACTTC
clone_size: -; v_call: TRBV15; j_call: TRBJ1-5; d_call: TRBD1; cdr3_aa: CGTGTNQPQHF; cdr3_nt: TGTGGGACAGGGACGAATCAGCCCCAGCATTTT